The 19 T cell receptor beta chains given below trace back to one sample, sequenced in a study of cytomegalovirus exposure and HLA in healthy donors. The PCR had 60 Vbeta and 13 Jbeta primers. Some clones are missing from TCRdb's copy, which holds only in-frame ones; the method was immunoSEQ multiplex PCR. Found here are 100,000 or so clones, around 74% of them singletons; the top ten hold 6.5% to 9.5%. Input material: PBMCs. These receptors originate from a woman between 35 and 50 years old in good health and CMV-seropositive.

This chain joins TRBV5-1 and TRBJ2-1, with TRBD1 matching 10 bases. V trimming: 4 bases; J trimming: 2 bases; junction bases outside the gene matches: 0. Germline-derived CDR1 and CDR2 are SGHRS and YFSETQ. This CDR3 has 14 amino acids. The CDR3 DNA follows: TGCGCCAGCAGCGGACAGGGGGCCTACAATGAGCAGTTCTTC. Its translation is CASSGQGAYNEQFF.

The V and J genes are TRBV28 and TRBJ1-1; TRBD1 might be the D (6 bases). V was clipped by 6 bases and J by 6 bases, with 14 bases between them. This CDR3 has 13 residues. Germline V gene lookup returns CDR1 MDHEN and CDR2 SYDVKM. This CDR3 reads CASSGGEGAEAFF. The CDR3 nucleotides are TGTGCCAGCAGCGGGGGGGAGGGGGCTGAAGCTTTCTTT.

The chain recombines TRBV5-1 with TRBJ1-1; D remains ambiguous. Germline V gene lookup returns CDR1 SGHRS and CDR2 YFSETQ. The CDR3 has 15 residues. Trimming cost V 0 bases and J 0 bases, with 9 bases left between them. The CDR3 DNA is TGCGCCAGCAGCTTGGCCGGGATCCTGAACACTGAAGCTTTCTTT. Encoded protein: CASSLAGILNTEAFF.

The rearrangement links TRBV29-1 to TRBJ2-7, with 7 positions matching TRBD2. Germline CDR1 reads SQVTM; CDR2 reads ANQGSEA. Germline trimming cut 0 bases from V and 3 bases from J; bases unmatched to any gene: 8. The CDR3 has 15 residues. The CDR3 DNA reads as TGCAGCGTTGAAGAACTGGGGGGGAGCTTCTACGAGCAGTACTTC. Protein product: CSVEELGGSFYEQYF.

In this sample, this clone turned up a few times. The chain joins TRBV2 to TRBJ1-2; D gene uncertain. The germline gives CDR1 SNHLY, CDR2 FYNNEI. The V end was cut by 4 bases, the J end by 4 bases, with 10 bases between. This CDR3 has 13 amino acids. CDR3 sequence (DNA): TGTGCCAGCAGTGCCCAGGTTGCCTATGGCTACACCTTC. Its protein is CASSAQVAYGYTF.

This chain connects TRBV27 to TRBJ1-2, with 7 bases lining up with TRBD1. The CDR3 runs to 13 residues. Germline-derived CDR1 and CDR2 are MNHEY and SMNVEV (reference sequence). The trim removed 10 bases at V and 5 bases at J, leaving 10 bases unmatched. CDR3 coding DNA: TGTGCCACCGGGACAGCCCGCAATTATGGCTACACCTTC. The encoded protein is CATGTARNYGYTF.

V gene TRBV9 combines with J gene TRBJ2-7; 7 bases map to TRBD1. CDR1 is SGDLS and CDR2 is YYNGEE in the germline V gene. V lost 1 base and J lost 6; bases outside the gene matches: 13. The CDR3 spans 16 residues. The CDR3 sequence is CASSVQTGTAPIEQYF. The CDR3 nucleotides read TGTGCCAGCAGCGTACAAACCGGGACAGCTCCTATCGAGCAGTACTTC.

The chain combines TRBV9 with TRBJ1-2; D gene uncertain. CDR1 SGDLS and CDR2 YYNGEE come from the germline V gene. CDR3 length: 13 residues. Trimming cost V 4 bases and J 4 bases, with 11 bases left between them. The CDR3 region is CASSPRSLYGYTF. The CDR3 region has the DNA TGTGCCAGCAGCCCTCGGTCCCTCTATGGCTACACCTTC.

This clone was detected only once. The chain has TRBV2 and TRBJ1-5, with 7 bases matching TRBD1. The CDR3 contains 14 residues. Per the germline V gene, CDR1 is SNHLY and CDR2 is FYNNEI. Losses at the gene ends were 7 bases for V and 7 bases for J; bases not matched to a gene: 10. The CDR3 nucleotides read TGTGCCAGCACAGGGGCGCAGGGGGAACAGCCCCAGCATTTT. Translation: CASTGAQGEQPQHF.

This clone was picked up a small number of times. The genes are TRBV19 and TRBJ2-5; 10 nucleotides line up with TRBD2. The germline V gene has CDR1 LNHDA and CDR2 SQIVND (reference sequence). The CDR3 has 16 amino acids. V gave up 4 bases and J gave up 3 bases; unmatched junction bases: 8. The CDR3 reads CASSTISGTSEETQYF. Written as DNA, the CDR3 is TGTGCCAGTAGTACAATCTCCGGGACTAGCGAAGAGACCCAGTACTTC.

This clone was picked up one time. V gene TRBV7-9 combines with J gene TRBJ2-1, with D possibly TRBD2 on 5 matching bases. V lost 5 bases and J lost 2, with 13 bases in between. Per the germline V gene, CDR1 is SEHNR and CDR2 is FQNEAQ (reference sequence). CDR3 length: 15 residues. CDR3: CASSPRTETYNEQFF. The DNA of the CDR3 is TGTGCCAGCAGCCCGCGGACTGAAACCTACAATGAGCAGTTCTTC.

V is TRBV6-5 and J is TRBJ1-1, with no clear D. CDR1 and CDR2 (germline): MNHEY, SVGAGI. This CDR3 has 11 amino acids. The germline V and J ends were trimmed by 8 bases and 4 bases, with 8 bases remaining between them. CDR3 region: CASEGSTEAFF. CDR3 in DNA: TGTGCCAGCGAGGGCTCCACTGAAGCTTTCTTT.

J is TRBJ2-3 and V is TRBV5-1, with D unresolved. The length of the CDR3 is 11 residues. Per the germline V gene, CDR1 is SGHRS and CDR2 is YFSETQ. Trimming took off 5 bases at V and 5 bases at J, with 6 bases between the two ends. The CDR3 reads CASRTGDTQYF. The CDR3 DNA follows: TGCGCCAGCAGGACGGGAGATACGCAGTATTTT.

This chain links TRBV28 with TRBJ1-4; D is unresolved. Germline V gene data show CDR1 as MDHEN and CDR2 as SYDVKM. Trimming cost V 8 bases and J 8 bases, with 9 bases left between them. The CDR3 totals 11 residues. CDR3 residues: CASGGGEKLFF. The DNA of the CDR3 is TGTGCCAGCGGAGGTGGAGAAAAACTGTTTTTT.

This chain uses TRBV6-1 with TRBJ2-7; D is perhaps TRBD1 (7 bases). V was shortened by 6 bases and J by 4 bases, with 16 bases between the two germline ends. The CDR3 spans 14 residues. Germline-derived CDR1 and CDR2 are MNHNS and SASEGT. The CDR3 spells CASRADRAGYEQYF. In DNA, the CDR3 is TGTGCCAGCAGGGCAGACAGGGCGGGATACGAGCAGTACTTC.

This sequence joins TRBV6-4 and TRBJ1-1, with TRBD1 as a possible D gene (6 bases). Trimming took off 0 bases at V and 6 bases at J, with 14 bases between the two ends. This CDR3 has 15 amino acids. Germline V CDR1 and CDR2: MRHNA, SNTAGT. The CDR3 bases are TGTGCCAGCAGTGACTCCTTAGGGGGGGGGTCTGAAGCTTTCTTT. Protein: CASSDSLGGGSEAFF.

This clone was observed a single time. The rearrangement uses TRBV6-1 and TRBJ2-7, with 8 bases matching TRBD2. The V gene's germline CDR1 is MNHNS and CDR2 SASEGT. The J segment lost 6 bases and the V segment lost 6 bases, leaving 7 bases of the junction unmatched. CDR3 length: 13 amino acids. In DNA, the CDR3 is TGTGCCAGCAGCCCCCGGGAGGGCGGCGAGCAGTACTTC. The encoded protein is CASSPREGGEQYF.

The chain links TRBV28 to TRBJ2-1, with D possibly being TRBD1 (6 bases). V shed 4 bases and J shed 15 bases, with 13 bases lying between them. The germline V gene encodes CDR1 MDHEN and CDR2 SYDVKM. This CDR3 has 11 residues. CDR3 protein: CASSSLRGTFF. The DNA for the CDR3 is TGTGCCAGCAGTTCTTTAAGGGGGACGTTCTTC. The full variable domain, rest sourced from reference TRBV28 and TRBJ2-1, is DVKVTQSSRYLVKRTGEKVFLECVQDMDHENMFWYRQDPGLGLRLIYFSYDVKMKEKGDIPEGYSVSREKKERFSLILESASTNQTSMYLCASSSLRGTFFGPGTRLTVL.

Only one count was recorded for this clone. The V gene is TRBV19, the J gene TRBJ2-5; TRBD1 agrees at 7 bases. The CDR3 contains 14 residues. V lost 5 bases and J lost 4; bases outside the gene matches: 7. In germline, CDR1 is LNHDA, CDR2 SQIVND (reference sequence). CDR3 bases: TGTGCCAGTAGTTACGACAGGGAAATAGAGACCCAGTACTTC. It yields the protein CASSYDREIETQYF.